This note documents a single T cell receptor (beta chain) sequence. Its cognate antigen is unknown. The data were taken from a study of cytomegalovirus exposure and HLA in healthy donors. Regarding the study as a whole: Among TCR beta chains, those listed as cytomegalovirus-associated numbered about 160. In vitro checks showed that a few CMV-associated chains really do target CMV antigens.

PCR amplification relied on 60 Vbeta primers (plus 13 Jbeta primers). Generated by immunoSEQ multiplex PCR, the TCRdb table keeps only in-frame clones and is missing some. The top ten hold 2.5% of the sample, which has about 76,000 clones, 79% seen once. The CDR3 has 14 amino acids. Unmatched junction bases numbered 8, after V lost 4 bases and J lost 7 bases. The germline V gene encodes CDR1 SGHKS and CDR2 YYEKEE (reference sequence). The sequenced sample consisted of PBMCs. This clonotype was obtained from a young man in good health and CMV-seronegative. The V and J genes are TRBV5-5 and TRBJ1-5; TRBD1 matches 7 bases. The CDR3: CASSLYRGGQPQHF. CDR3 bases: TGTGCCAGCAGCCTCTACAGGGGTGGACAGCCCCAGCATTTT.